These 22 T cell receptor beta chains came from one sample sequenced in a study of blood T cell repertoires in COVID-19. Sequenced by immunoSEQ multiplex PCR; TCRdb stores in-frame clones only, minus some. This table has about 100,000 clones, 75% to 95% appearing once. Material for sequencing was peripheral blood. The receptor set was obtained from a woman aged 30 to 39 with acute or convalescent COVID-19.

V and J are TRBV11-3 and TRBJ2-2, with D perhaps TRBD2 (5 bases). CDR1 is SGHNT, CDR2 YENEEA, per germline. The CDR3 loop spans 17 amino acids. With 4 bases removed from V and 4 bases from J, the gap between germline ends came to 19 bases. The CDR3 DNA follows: TGTGCCAGCAGCTCCGAAGGAAAAATTGGAGGCACCGGGGAGCTGTTTTTT. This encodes CASSSEGKIGGTGELFF.

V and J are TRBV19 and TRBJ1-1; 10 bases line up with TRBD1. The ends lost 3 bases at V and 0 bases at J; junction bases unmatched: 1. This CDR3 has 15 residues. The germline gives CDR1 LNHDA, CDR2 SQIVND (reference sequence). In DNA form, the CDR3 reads TGTGCCAGTAGTATCGGGACAGGGGTGAACACTGAAGCTTTCTTT. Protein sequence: CASSIGTGVNTEAFF.

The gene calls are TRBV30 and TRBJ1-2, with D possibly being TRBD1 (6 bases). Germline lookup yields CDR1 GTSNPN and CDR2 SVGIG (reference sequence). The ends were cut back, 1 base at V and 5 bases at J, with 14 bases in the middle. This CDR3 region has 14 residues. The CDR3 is CAWSGGPQGYGYTF. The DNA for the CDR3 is TGTGCCTGGAGTGGAGGACCACAGGGTTATGGCTACACCTTC.

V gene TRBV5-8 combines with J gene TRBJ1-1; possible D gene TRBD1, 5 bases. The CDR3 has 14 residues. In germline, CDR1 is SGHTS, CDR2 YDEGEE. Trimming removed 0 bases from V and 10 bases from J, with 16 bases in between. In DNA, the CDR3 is TGTGCCAGCAGCTTGGTCGGGGGATTAAGGATAGCTTTCTTT. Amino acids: CASSLVGGLRIAFF. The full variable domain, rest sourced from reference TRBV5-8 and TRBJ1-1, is EAGVTQSPTHLIKTRGQQATLRCSPISGHTSVYWYQQALGLGLQFLLWYDEGEERNRGNFPPRFSGRQFPNYSSELNVNALELEDSALYLCASSLVGGLRIAFFGQGTRLTVV.

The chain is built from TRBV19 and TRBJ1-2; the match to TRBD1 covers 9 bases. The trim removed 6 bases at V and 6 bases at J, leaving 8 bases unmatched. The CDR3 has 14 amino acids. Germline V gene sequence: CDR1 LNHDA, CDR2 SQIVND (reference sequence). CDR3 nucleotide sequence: TGTGCCAGTAGAACAGGGGGCCTTTCAAATGGCTACACCTTC. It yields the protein CASRTGGLSNGYTF.

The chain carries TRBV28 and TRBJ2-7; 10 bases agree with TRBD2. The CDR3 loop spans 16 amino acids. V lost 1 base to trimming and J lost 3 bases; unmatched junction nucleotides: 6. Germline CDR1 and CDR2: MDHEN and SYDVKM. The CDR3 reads CASSLLLAGRGYEQYF. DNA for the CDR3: TGTGCCAGCAGTTTATTACTAGCGGGAAGAGGCTACGAGCAGTACTTC.

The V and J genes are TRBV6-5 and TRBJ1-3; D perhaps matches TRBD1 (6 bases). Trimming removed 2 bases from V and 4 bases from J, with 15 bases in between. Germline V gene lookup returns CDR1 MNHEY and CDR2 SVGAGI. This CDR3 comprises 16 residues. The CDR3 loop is CASSYGARTAGNTIYF. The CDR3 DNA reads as TGTGCCAGCAGTTACGGGGCAAGGACAGCCGGAAACACCATATATTTT.

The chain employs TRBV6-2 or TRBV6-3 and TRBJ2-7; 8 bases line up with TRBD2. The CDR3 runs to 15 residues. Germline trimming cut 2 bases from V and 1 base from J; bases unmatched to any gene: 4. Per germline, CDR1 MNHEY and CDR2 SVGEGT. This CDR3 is CASSYGAGGSYEQYF. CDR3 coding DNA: TGTGCCAGCAGTTACGGCGCGGGAGGTTCCTACGAGCAGTACTTC.

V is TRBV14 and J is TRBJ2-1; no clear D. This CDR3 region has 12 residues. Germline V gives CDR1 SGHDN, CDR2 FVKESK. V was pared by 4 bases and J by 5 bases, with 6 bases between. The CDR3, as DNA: TGTGCCAGCAGCCCTCAGGACAATGAGCAGTTCTTC. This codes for CASSPQDNEQFF.

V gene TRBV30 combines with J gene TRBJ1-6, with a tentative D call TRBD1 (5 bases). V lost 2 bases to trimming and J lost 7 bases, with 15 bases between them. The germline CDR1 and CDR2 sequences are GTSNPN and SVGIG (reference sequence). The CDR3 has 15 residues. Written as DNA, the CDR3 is TGTGCCTGGAGTCTCTCGGGACTGGGGAATTCACCCCTCCACTTT. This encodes CAWSLSGLGNSPLHF.

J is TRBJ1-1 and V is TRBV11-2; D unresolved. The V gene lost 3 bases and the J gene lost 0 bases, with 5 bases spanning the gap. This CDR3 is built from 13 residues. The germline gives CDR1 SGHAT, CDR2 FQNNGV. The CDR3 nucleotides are TGTGCCAGCAGCTTCGTGTTGAACACTGAAGCTTTCTTT. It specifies CASSFVLNTEAFF. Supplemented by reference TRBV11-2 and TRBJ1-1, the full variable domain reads EAGVAQSPRYKIIEKRQSVAFWCNPISGHATLYWYQQILGQGPKLLIQFQNNGVVDDSQLPKDRFSAERLKGVDSTLKIQPAKLEDSAVYLCASSFVLNTEAFFGQGTRLTVV.

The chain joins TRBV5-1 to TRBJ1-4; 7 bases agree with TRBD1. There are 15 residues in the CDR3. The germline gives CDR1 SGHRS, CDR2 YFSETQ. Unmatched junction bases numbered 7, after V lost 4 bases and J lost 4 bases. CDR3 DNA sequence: TGCGCCAGCAGCCGTGGACAGGCGATTAATGAAAAACTGTTTTTT. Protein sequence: CASSRGQAINEKLFF.

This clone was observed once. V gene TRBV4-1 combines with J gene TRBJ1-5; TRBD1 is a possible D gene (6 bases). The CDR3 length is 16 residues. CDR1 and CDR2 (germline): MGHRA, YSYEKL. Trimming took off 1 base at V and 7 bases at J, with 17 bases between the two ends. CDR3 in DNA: TGCGCCAGCAGCCAAGCCCGAGACAGGAAGAGGCAGCCCCAGCATTTT. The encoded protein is CASSQARDRKRQPQHF.

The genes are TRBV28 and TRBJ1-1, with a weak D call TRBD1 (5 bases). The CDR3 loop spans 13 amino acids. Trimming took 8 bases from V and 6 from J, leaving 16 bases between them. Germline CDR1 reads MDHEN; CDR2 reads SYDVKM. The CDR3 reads CASSTLGRPEAFF. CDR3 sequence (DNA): TGTGCCAGCTCGACCCTGGGGCGCCCTGAAGCTTTCTTT.

This chain's CDR3 is CATRSGNSNSPLHF. The CDR3 DNA follows: TGTGCCACCAGATCCGGGAACAGTAATTCACCCCTCCACTTT. The chain is built from TRBV27 and TRBJ1-6; no clear D gene. The germline CDR1 and CDR2 sequences are MNHEY and SMNVEV (reference sequence). V lost 10 bases and J 6 bases, leaving 16 bases between the germline ends. This CDR3 is 14 amino acids long.

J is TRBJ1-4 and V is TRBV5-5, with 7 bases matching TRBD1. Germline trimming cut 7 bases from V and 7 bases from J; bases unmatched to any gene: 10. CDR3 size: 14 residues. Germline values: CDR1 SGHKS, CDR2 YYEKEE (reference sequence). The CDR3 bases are TGTGCCAGCTATCGGTCAGGGGGTAGTGAAAAACTGTTTTTT. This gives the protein CASYRSGGSEKLFF.

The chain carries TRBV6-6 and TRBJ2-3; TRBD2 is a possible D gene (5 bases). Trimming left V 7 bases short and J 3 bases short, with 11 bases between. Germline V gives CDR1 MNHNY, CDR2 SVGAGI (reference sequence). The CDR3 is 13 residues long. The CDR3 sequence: CASTPPGTDTQYF. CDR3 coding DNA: TGTGCCAGCACCCCCCCGGGAACAGATACGCAGTATTTT.

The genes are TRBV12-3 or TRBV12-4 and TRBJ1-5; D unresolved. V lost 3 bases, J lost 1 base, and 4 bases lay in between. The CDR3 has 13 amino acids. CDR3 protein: CASSLSSNQPQHF. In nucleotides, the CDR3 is TGTGCCAGCAGTTTGAGCAGCAATCAGCCCCAGCATTTT.

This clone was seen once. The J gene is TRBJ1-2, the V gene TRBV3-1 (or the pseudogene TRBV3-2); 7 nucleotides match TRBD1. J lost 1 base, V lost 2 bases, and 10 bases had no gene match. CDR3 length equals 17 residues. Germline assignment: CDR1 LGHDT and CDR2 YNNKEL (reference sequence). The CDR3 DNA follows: TGTGCCAGCAGCCAATCCCCCGGGACAGAAATTAACTATGGCTACACCTTC. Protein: CASSQSPGTEINYGYTF.

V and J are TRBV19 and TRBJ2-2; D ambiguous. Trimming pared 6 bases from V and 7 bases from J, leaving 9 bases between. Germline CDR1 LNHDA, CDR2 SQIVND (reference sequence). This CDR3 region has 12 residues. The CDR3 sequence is CASSSGGGELFF. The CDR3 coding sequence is TGTGCCAGTAGCTCCGGTGGCGGGGAGCTGTTTTTT.

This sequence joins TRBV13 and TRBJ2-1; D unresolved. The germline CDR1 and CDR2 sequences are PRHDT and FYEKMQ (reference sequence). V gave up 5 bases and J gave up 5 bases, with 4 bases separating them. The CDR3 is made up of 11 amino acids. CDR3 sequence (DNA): TGTGCCAGCAGCCCTAACAATGAGCAGTTCTTC. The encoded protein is CASSPNNEQFF.

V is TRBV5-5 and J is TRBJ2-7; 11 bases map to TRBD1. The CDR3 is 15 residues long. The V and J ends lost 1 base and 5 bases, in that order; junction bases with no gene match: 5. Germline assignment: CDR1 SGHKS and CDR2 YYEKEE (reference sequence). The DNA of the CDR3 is TGTGCCAGCAGCTTGCGGGACAGGGGGGAGGACGAGCAGTACTTC. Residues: CASSLRDRGEDEQYF. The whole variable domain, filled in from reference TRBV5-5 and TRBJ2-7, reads DAGVTQSPTHLIKTRGQQVTLRCSPISGHKSVSWYQQVLGQGPQFIFQYYEKEERGRGNFPDRFSARQFPNYSSELNVNALLLGDSALYLCASSLRDRGEDEQYFGPGTRLTVT.